This T cell receptor beta chain was captured in a study of T cell responses to AZD1222 COVID-19 vaccine. The germline V gene encodes CDR1 MNHNY and CDR2 SVGAGI (reference sequence). The germline V and J ends were trimmed by 0 bases and 2 bases, with 6 bases remaining between them. CDR3 length: 14 residues. Measured with immunoSEQ multiplex PCR; TCRdb has only the in-frame clones, and not every one. The top ten clones hold roughly 21% of a sample with about 47,000 clones, about 80% of them seen once. This chain uses TRBV6-6 with TRBJ2-3, with no clear D. The origin of this receptor is an adult who received the MenACWY meningococcal vaccine as a control. Sample: peripheral blood, taken 28 days after the second dose of the MenACWY control vaccine. As DNA, the CDR3 is TGTGCCAGCAGTTACTCGATCTTCACAGATACGCAGTATTTT. As protein: CASSYSIFTDTQYF.